Each of the 30 T cell receptor beta chains below was sequenced from the same sample in a study of PD-L1 blockade in urothelial cancer. Time point noted: pretreatment peripheral blood. The table came from immunoSEQ multiplex PCR; TCRdb's copy has only in-frame clones and leaves some out. Of tens of thousands of clones in the sample, around 87% were seen once. The sequences come from PBMCs, collected around atezolizumab (anti-PD-L1) treatment. The source is a man in his 60s with urothelial cancer.

Of note for this clone: The same CDR3 also results from other DNA sequences found in this sample. The chain employs TRBV9 and TRBJ2-5, with D hard to call. CDR1 is SGDLS, CDR2 YYNGEE, per germline. V lost 0 bases and J 4 bases, leaving 7 bases between the germline ends. The CDR3 loop spans 13 amino acids. CDR3: CASSVAPRETQYF. The CDR3 DNA reads as TGTGCCAGCAGCGTAGCTCCCAGAGAGACCCAGTACTTC. Supplemented by reference TRBV9 and TRBJ2-5, the full variable domain reads DSGVTQTPKHLITATGQRVTLRCSPRSGDLSVYWYQQSLDQGLQFLIQYYNGEERAKGNILERFSAQQFPDLHSELNLSSLELGDSALYFCASSVAPRETQYFGPGTRLLVL.

This chain joins TRBV28 and TRBJ1-2; D is ambiguous. Germline CDR1 MDHEN, CDR2 SYDVKM. CDR3 length: 13 residues. The V end lost 6 bases, the J end lost 4 bases, and 12 bases lay between the germline ends. The CDR3 loop is CASRQTVLYGYTF. CDR3 in DNA: TGTGCCAGCAGACAAACAGTTCTCTATGGCTACACCTTC.

The rearrangement links TRBV4-3 to TRBJ2-3, with 7 nucleotides matching TRBD2. V dropped 0 bases and J dropped 0; count of bases not matched to a gene: 9. The CDR3 loop spans 18 amino acids. CDR1 and CDR2 from the germline V gene are LGHNA and YSLEER. The CDR3 region is CASSQDRTGGTSTDTQYF. CDR3 in DNA: TGCGCCAGCAGCCAAGATCGCACGGGGGGTACTAGCACAGATACGCAGTATTTT.

The chain combines TRBV5-1 with TRBJ2-7; 11 nucleotides align to TRBD1. The J segment lost 4 bases and the V segment lost 4 bases, leaving 4 bases of the junction unmatched. The germline V gene encodes CDR1 SGHRS and CDR2 YFSETQ. The CDR3 sequence is 14 residues long. In nucleotides, the CDR3 is TGCGCCAGCAGCGACGGACAGGGGGCATACGAGCAGTACTTC. Amino acids: CASSDGQGAYEQYF.

This chain uses TRBV6-1 with TRBJ2-2; 10 nucleotides line up with TRBD2. Germline CDR1 MNHNS, CDR2 SASEGT. The J segment lost 7 bases and the V segment lost 9 bases, leaving 11 bases of the junction unmatched. This CDR3 comprises 15 residues. The CDR3: CASSEAGGIGGELFF. Written as DNA, the CDR3 is TGTGCCAGTTCCGAAGCGGGAGGGATAGGCGGGGAGCTGTTTTTT.

The chain employs TRBV10-3 and TRBJ2-6, with 7 bases matching TRBD1. The CDR3 is made up of 17 amino acids. Germline loops: CDR1 ENHRY, CDR2 SYGVKD. The trim removed 5 bases at V and 0 bases at J, leaving 7 bases unmatched. The CDR3 sequence: CAISNGQAVSGANVLTF. The CDR3 DNA sequence: TGTGCCATCAGTAACGGACAGGCGGTCTCTGGGGCCAACGTCCTGACTTTC.

This chain connects TRBV4-3 to TRBJ2-3; 7 nucleotides agree with TRBD1. This CDR3 spans 17 amino acids. Trimming cost V 0 bases and J 4 bases; bases outside gene matches: 10. CDR1 and CDR2 from the germline V gene are LGHNA and YSLEER. The CDR3 reads CASSQDPSTGIADTQYF. Written as DNA, the CDR3 is TGCGCCAGCAGCCAAGATCCCTCGACAGGGATCGCAGATACGCAGTATTTT.

This chain joins TRBV6-6 and TRBJ1-2, with unresolved D. The V gene lost 6 bases and the J gene lost 4 bases, with 6 bases spanning the gap. Germline V gene lookup returns CDR1 MNHNY and CDR2 SVGAGI (reference sequence). CDR3 length: 11 amino acids. The CDR3 region is CASSPSYGYTF. The CDR3 coding sequence is TGTGCCAGCAGCCCATCCTATGGCTACACCTTC.

J is TRBJ2-5 and V is TRBV18; no definite D call. V gave up 3 bases and J gave up 5 bases, with 7 bases separating them. This CDR3 spans 12 amino acids. Germline CDR1 and CDR2: KGHSH and LQKENI. The CDR3 bases are TGTGCCAGCTCACCGACTCAGGAGACCCAGTACTTC. Its translation is CASSPTQETQYF.

The chain couples TRBV28 to TRBJ2-5; D is perhaps TRBD1 (5 bases). The CDR3 consists of 14 residues. The V end lost 5 bases, the J end lost 0 bases, and 10 bases lay between the germline ends. CDR1 MDHEN and CDR2 SYDVKM come from the germline V gene. In DNA form, the CDR3 reads TGTGCCAGCAGTACGACAGTGTACCAAGAGACCCAGTACTTC. Protein sequence: CASSTTVYQETQYF.

The genes are TRBV19 and TRBJ1-5; 8 bases are shared with TRBD1. Germline values: CDR1 LNHDA, CDR2 SQIVND (reference sequence). V lost 5 bases to trimming and J lost 7 bases; unmatched junction nucleotides: 10. CDR3 length: 15 amino acids. Here the CDR3 reads CASSVYRGSGQPQHF. Here the CDR3 DNA reads TGTGCCAGTAGTGTATACAGGGGGTCGGGGCAGCCCCAGCATTTT.

The V and J genes are TRBV19 and TRBJ2-2; no reliable D call. This CDR3 is built from 11 residues. Germline V gene sequence: CDR1 LNHDA, CDR2 SQIVND (reference sequence). Trimming stripped 7 bases from V and 3 bases from J, with 3 bases between. The CDR3 sequence: CASIDTGELFF. The CDR3 DNA reads TGTGCCAGTATCGACACCGGGGAGCTGTTTTTT.

The CDR3 nucleotides read TGTGCCAGCGGGGAAATAGCGGATTACAATGAGCAGTTCTTC. Its protein is CASGEIADYNEQFF. V is TRBV25-1 and J is TRBJ2-1; possibly TRBD2 for D (6 bases). The CDR3 contains 14 residues. The ends were cut back, 8 bases at V and 4 bases at J, with 15 bases in the middle. Germline CDR1 MGHDK, CDR2 SYGVNS.

This chain joins TRBV5-1 and TRBJ2-3; D might be TRBD1 (6 bases). Germline V gene lookup returns CDR1 SGHRS and CDR2 YFSETQ. Deletions cut 4 bases from V and 0 bases from J, with 12 bases between. The CDR3 covers 15 residues. CDR3 protein: CASSLQGLSTDTQYF. The CDR3 region has the DNA TGCGCCAGCAGCCTACAGGGATTAAGCACAGATACGCAGTATTTT. The full variable domain, in which reference TRBV5-1 and TRBJ2-3 provide the parts outside the CDR3, is KAGVTQTPRYLIKTRGQQVTLSCSPISGHRSVSWYQQTPGQGLQFLFEYFSETQRNKGNFPGRFSGRQFSNSRSEMNVSTLELGDSALYLCASSLQGLSTDTQYFGPGTRLTVL.

V usage is TRBV5-4 and J usage is TRBJ2-3; 8 bases map to TRBD2. CDR3 size: 16 residues. V dropped 2 bases and J dropped 2; count of bases not matched to a gene: 7. Germline V gene data show CDR1 as SGHNT and CDR2 as YYREEE (reference sequence). In nucleotides, the CDR3 is TGTGCCAGCAGCTTACCCGGGGGGGACCCCACAGATACGCAGTATTTT. It yields the protein CASSLPGGDPTDTQYF.

V is TRBV19 and J is TRBJ1-3, with 8 nucleotides matching TRBD1. Germline V gene data show CDR1 as LNHDA and CDR2 as SQIVND (reference sequence). Losses at the gene ends were 5 bases for V and 4 bases for J; bases not matched to a gene: 7. CDR3 length: 15 residues. The CDR3 nucleotides are TGTGCCAGTAGTTTGGACAGGGCACCGGGAAACACCATATATTTT. The encoded protein is CASSLDRAPGNTIYF.

A word on this clone: Other DNA variants within this sample encode the same CDR3. The chain links TRBV20-1 to TRBJ2-5, with D unresolved. V lost 6 bases and J 3 bases, leaving 5 bases between the germline ends. Germline CDR1 DFQATT, CDR2 SNEGSKA (reference sequence). The CDR3 is 10 amino acids. In DNA form, the CDR3 reads TGCAGTGCCCCCGAAGAGACCCAGTACTTC. Its protein is CSAPEETQYF.

For the CDR3, the DNA is TGTGCCAGCAGTCCACGGACTAGCGGGAGTGATGAGCAGTTCTTC. As protein: CASSPRTSGSDEQFF. This chain joins TRBV27 and TRBJ2-1, with TRBD2 matching over 13 bases. Germline V CDR1 and CDR2: MNHEY, SMNVEV (reference sequence). The V gene end was trimmed by 5 bases and the J gene end by 8 bases; junction bases not matched to a gene: 6. The CDR3 length is 15 residues.

This chain uses TRBV7-9 with TRBJ1-4, with 9 bases lining up with TRBD1. The CDR3 sequence is 15 residues long. With V trimmed by 3 bases and J by 8 bases, 7 bases remained unmatched. Germline V lookup: CDR1 SEHNR, CDR2 FQNEAQ (reference sequence). The CDR3, as DNA: TGTGCCAGCAGCTTCTGGACAGGGGAGAGGGAAAAACTGTTTTTT. Protein: CASSFWTGEREKLFF. Variable domain in full (rest from reference TRBV7-9 and TRBJ1-4): DTGVSQNPRHKITKRGQNVTFRCDPISEHNRLYWYRQTLGQGPEFLTYFQNEAQLEKSRLLSDRFSAERPKGSFSTLEIQRTEQGDSAMYLCASSFWTGEREKLFFGSGTQLSVL.

This sequence joins TRBV19 and TRBJ1-2, with D possibly TRBD1 on 6 matching bases. V shed 3 bases and J shed 0 bases, with 17 bases lying between them. Germline V lookup: CDR1 LNHDA, CDR2 SQIVND (reference sequence). The CDR3 covers 17 residues. The CDR3 coding sequence is TGTGCCAGTAGTATCAGGGGCCTACTTCAGACTAACTATGGCTACACCTTC. Translated: CASSIRGLLQTNYGYTF.

The rearrangement joins TRBV11-3 to TRBJ2-7, with 8 bases matching TRBD2. The CDR3 sequence is 15 residues long. Germline CDR1 and CDR2: SGHNT and YENEEA. The junction had 2 bases not matched to a gene; V was cut back by 1 base and J by 0 bases. The DNA for the CDR3 is TGTGCCAGCAGCTTAGGGAGCGGGAGCTCCTACGAGCAGTACTTC. Amino acid sequence: CASSLGSGSSYEQYF.

The chain joins TRBV11-3 to TRBJ2-3; 11 nucleotides line up with TRBD2. V shed 3 bases, J shed 4 bases, and the junction held 3 bases outside the gene matches. CDR3 size: 15 residues. Germline V gene sequence: CDR1 SGHNT, CDR2 YENEEA. The CDR3 region is CASSLGLAASDTQYF. CDR3 DNA sequence: TGTGCCAGCAGCTTGGGACTAGCGGCCTCAGATACGCAGTATTTT.

V usage is TRBV5-4 and J usage is TRBJ1-2; D is ambiguous. The CDR3 length is 12 residues. CDR1 and CDR2 (germline): SGHNT, YYREEE (reference sequence). Trimming took 5 bases from V and 4 from J, leaving 9 bases between them. The CDR3 protein is CASSLTGYGYTF. CDR3 DNA sequence: TGTGCCAGCAGTCTGACGGGCTATGGCTACACCTTC.

This chain joins TRBV10-3 and TRBJ2-5; 9 positions match TRBD2. The CDR3 length is 16 residues. Germline CDR1 and CDR2: ENHRY and SYGVKD. J lost 5 bases, V lost 4 bases, and 11 bases had no gene match. The DNA for the CDR3 is TGTGCCATCAGTGCCTCCGGAGGCGGGGGGGCGGAGACCCAGTACTTC. It is translated as CAISASGGGGAETQYF.

This chain links TRBV13 with TRBJ2-3; D unresolved. Deletions cut 2 bases from V and 2 bases from J, with 5 bases between. CDR3 length equals 13 residues. The germline V gene has CDR1 PRHDT and CDR2 FYEKMQ (reference sequence). The CDR3 protein is CASSLPNTDTQYF. The CDR3 bases are TGTGCCAGCAGCTTACCTAACACAGATACGCAGTATTTT.

The genes are TRBV7-6 and TRBJ2-7, with D uncertain. V was pared by 5 bases and J by 4 bases, with 12 bases between. There are 13 residues in the CDR3. Germline assignment: CDR1 SGHVS and CDR2 FNYEAQ. For the CDR3, the DNA is TGTGCCAGCAGCCTAGGTAGTGGTTACGAGCAGTACTTC. It translates to CASSLGSGYEQYF.

The gene calls are TRBV15 and TRBJ2-2, with 15 bases identical to TRBD2. Germline-derived CDR1 and CDR2 are LNHNV and YYDKDF (reference sequence). The CDR3 spans 19 residues. Germline trimming cut 5 bases from V and 4 bases from J; bases unmatched to any gene: 11. This CDR3 is CATSRGLAGGTDATGELFF. CDR3 DNA sequence: TGTGCCACCAGCCGTGGACTAGCGGGGGGGACGGATGCCACCGGGGAGCTGTTTTTT.

The chain is built from TRBV5-1 and TRBJ2-5; 11 bases match TRBD2. The CDR3 spans 14 residues. Germline V lookup: CDR1 SGHRS, CDR2 YFSETQ. Trimming took 1 base from V and 4 from J; bases not matched to a gene: 0. Written as DNA, the CDR3 is TGCGCCAGCAGCTTGACTAGCGGGAGAGAGACCCAGTACTTC. It encodes CASSLTSGRETQYF.

This sequence joins TRBV6-1 and TRBJ1-5; 8 nucleotides align to TRBD1. The germline CDR1 and CDR2 sequences are MNHNS and SASEGT. The CDR3 extends over 15 amino acids. The J segment lost 4 bases and the V segment lost 6 bases, leaving 8 bases of the junction unmatched. The CDR3 coding sequence is TGTGCCAGCAGGACGGACAGGGATTGGAATCAGCCCCAGCATTTT. Translating it yields CASRTDRDWNQPQHF.

This rearrangement joins TRBV4-3 to TRBJ2-5, with 9 bases that match TRBD2. The CDR3 contains 16 residues. J gave up 9 bases and V 3 bases, and 14 bases lay outside the gene matches. In germline, CDR1 is LGHNA, CDR2 YSLEER. The CDR3 nucleotides are TGCGCCAGCAGCCAGGGGTTTGCGGGGGGGCCCGGTCCCCAGTACTTC. Translated: CASSQGFAGGPGPQYF.